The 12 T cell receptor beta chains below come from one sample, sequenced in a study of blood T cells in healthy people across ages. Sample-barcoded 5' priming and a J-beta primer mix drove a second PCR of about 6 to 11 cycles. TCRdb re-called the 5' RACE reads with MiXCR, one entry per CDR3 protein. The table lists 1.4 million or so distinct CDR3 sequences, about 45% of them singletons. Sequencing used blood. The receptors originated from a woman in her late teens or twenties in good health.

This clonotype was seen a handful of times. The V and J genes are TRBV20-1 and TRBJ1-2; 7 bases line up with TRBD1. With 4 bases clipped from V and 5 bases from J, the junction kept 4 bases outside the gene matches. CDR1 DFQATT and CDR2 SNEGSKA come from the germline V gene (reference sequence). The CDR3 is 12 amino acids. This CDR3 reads CSAIRDRYGYTF. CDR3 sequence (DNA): TGCAGTGCTATCCGGGACAGATATGGCTACACCTTC.

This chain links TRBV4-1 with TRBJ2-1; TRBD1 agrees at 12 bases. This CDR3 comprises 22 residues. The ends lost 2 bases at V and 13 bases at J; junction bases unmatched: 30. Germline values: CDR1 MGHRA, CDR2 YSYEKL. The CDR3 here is CASSQPRPGTGGSYVPQETQFF. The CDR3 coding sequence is TGCGCCAGCAGCCAACCTCGTCCCGGGACAGGGGGCTCATACGTACCACAAGAGACCCAGTTCTTC.

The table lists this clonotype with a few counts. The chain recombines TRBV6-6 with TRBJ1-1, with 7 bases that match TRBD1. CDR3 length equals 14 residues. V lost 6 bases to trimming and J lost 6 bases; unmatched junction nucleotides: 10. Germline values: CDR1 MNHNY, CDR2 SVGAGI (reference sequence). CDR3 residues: CASRPTGASAEAFF. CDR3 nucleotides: TGTGCCAGCAGACCCACAGGGGCCAGCGCTGAAGCTTTCTTT.

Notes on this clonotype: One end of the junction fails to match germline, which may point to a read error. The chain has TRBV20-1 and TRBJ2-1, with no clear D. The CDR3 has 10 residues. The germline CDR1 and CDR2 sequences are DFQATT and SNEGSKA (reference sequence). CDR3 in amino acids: CNASLNEQFF. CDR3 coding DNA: TGCAATGCTAGTCTTAATGAGCAGTTCTTC.

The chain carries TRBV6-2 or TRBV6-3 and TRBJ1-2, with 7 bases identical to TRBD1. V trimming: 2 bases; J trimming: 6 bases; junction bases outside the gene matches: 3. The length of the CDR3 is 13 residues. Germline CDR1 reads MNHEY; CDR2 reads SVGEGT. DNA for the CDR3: TGTGCCAGCAGTTACGGAGACAGGGATGGCTACACCTTC. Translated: CASSYGDRDGYTF.

The CDR3 bases are TGTGCCAGCAGGGTAGCGGGGAGCGCAGATACGCAGTATTTT. Encoded protein: CASRVAGSADTQYF. The genes are TRBV12-3 or TRBV12-4 and TRBJ2-3; 8 bases align to TRBD2. J lost 4 bases, V lost 6 bases, and 6 bases had no gene match. CDR3 length equals 14 residues.

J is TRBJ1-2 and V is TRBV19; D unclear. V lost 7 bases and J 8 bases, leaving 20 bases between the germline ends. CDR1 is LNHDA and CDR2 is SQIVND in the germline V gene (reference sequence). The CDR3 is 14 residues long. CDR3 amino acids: CASINPPGRGGYTF. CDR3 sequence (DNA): TGTGCCAGTATTAATCCTCCAGGCCGTGGGGGCTACACCTTC. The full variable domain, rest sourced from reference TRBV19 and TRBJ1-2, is DGGITQSPKYLFRKEGQNVTLSCEQNLNHDAMYWYRQDPGQGLRLIYYSQIVNDFQKGDIAEGYSVSREKKESFPLTVTSAQKNPTAFYLCASINPPGRGGYTFGSGTRLTVV.

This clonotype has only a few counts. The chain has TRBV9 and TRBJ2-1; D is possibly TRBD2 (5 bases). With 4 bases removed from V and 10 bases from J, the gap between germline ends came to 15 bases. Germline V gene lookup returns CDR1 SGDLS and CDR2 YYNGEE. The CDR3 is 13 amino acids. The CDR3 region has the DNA TGTGCCAGCAGCCCACGGTTGAGGGAAGAGCAGTTCTTC. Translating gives CASSPRLREEQFF.

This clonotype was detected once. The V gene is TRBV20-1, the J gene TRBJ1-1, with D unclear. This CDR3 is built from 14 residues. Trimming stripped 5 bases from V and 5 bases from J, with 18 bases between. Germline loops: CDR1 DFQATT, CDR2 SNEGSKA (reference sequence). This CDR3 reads CSARPPGRGTEAFF. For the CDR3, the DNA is TGCAGTGCTCGGCCCCCGGGAAGAGGGACTGAAGCTTTCTTT.

The CDR3 DNA sequence: TGTGCCAGCAGCTCGCCCTCTGGGCGGGGGAGATCCAATGAGCAGTTCTTC. It codes for CASSSPSGRGRSNEQFF. J is TRBJ2-1 and V is TRBV11-2; 7 bases agree with TRBD2. The CDR3 covers 17 residues. With 4 bases clipped from V and 6 bases from J, the junction kept 15 bases outside the gene matches. CDR1 and CDR2 (germline): SGHAT, FQNNGV.

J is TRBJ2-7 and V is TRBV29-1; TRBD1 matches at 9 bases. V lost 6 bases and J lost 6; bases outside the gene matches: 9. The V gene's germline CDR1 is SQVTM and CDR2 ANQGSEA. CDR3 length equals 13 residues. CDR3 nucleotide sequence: TGCAGCGTGGTAGGGACAGGGATTAGCGAGCAGTACTTC. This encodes CSVVGTGISEQYF.

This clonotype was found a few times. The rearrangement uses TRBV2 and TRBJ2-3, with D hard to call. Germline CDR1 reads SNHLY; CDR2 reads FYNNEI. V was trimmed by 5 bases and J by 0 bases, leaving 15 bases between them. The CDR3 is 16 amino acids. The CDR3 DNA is TGTGCCAGCAGTCGAGTCCGGACGGCCAGCACAGATACGCAGTATTTT. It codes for CASSRVRTASTDTQYF.